The 24 T cell receptor beta chains in this list originate from one sample, sequenced in a study of T cell changes during pregnancy in multiple sclerosis. Profiling relied on immunoSEQ multiplex PCR, and the TCRdb table lists in-frame clones only, not all of them. This sample carries approximately 90,000 clones, 85% to 95% of them seen once, and the ten largest clones take around 2%. This specimen consisted of peripheral blood, obtained after pregnancy. Receptors were obtained from a female donor with multiple sclerosis, enrolled in a pregnancy study.

This rearrangement joins TRBV19 to TRBJ1-2; 8 bases are a match to TRBD1. This CDR3 contains 15 residues. Germline loops: CDR1 LNHDA, CDR2 SQIVND (reference sequence). The junction had 12 bases not matched to a gene; V was cut back by 6 bases and J by 6 bases. The CDR3: CASSPSQGAANGYTF. CDR3 DNA: TGTGCCAGTAGCCCATCCCAGGGGGCGGCAAATGGCTACACCTTC.

The rearrangement links TRBV11-3 to TRBJ2-6; TRBD1 aligns across 7 bases. Unmatched junction bases numbered 2, after V lost 4 bases and J lost 2 bases. The germline V gene encodes CDR1 SGHNT and CDR2 YENEEA. The CDR3 covers 15 residues. CDR3 in DNA: TGTGCCAGCAGCTCGGGACAGCCTGGGGCCAACGTCCTGACTTTC. Translated, it gives CASSSGQPGANVLTF.

J is TRBJ1-1 and V is TRBV18; D unclear. The germline V gene encodes CDR1 KGHSH and CDR2 LQKENI. This CDR3 is 16 amino acids long. V lost 3 bases and J lost 7, with 21 bases in between. CDR3 sequence (DNA): TGTGCCAGCTCACCTTACGGACTGCCAAACACTGTTGAAGCTTTCTTT. It is translated as CASSPYGLPNTVEAFF.

The chain employs TRBV19 and TRBJ2-7; 8 positions match TRBD2. Germline trimming cut 1 base from V and 6 bases from J; bases unmatched to any gene: 8. The CDR3 contains 15 residues. The germline gives CDR1 LNHDA, CDR2 SQIVND (reference sequence). DNA for the CDR3: TGTGCCAGTAGTATAGGGGGCGGGAGGATGGGCGAGCAGTACTTC. Encoded protein: CASSIGGGRMGEQYF.

The V gene is TRBV27, the J gene TRBJ1-5; 7 bases align to TRBD1. Looked up from germline, CDR1 is MNHEY and CDR2 is SMNVEV (reference sequence). This CDR3 has 15 amino acids. V lost 5 bases and J lost 0; bases outside the gene matches: 4. The CDR3 DNA follows: TGTGCCAGCAGTCTACAGGGGTATAGCAATCAGCCCCAGCATTTT. Encoded protein: CASSLQGYSNQPQHF.

Of note for this clone: Other DNA sequences in this sample translate to the same CDR3. CDR3 sequence reads: CASSVSGGTEAFF. Here the CDR3 DNA reads TGTGCCAGCAGCGTTTCAGGGGGCACTGAAGCTTTCTTT. The chain combines TRBV9 with TRBJ1-1; 7 bases fit TRBD1. The V gene's germline CDR1 is SGDLS and CDR2 YYNGEE. V shed 2 bases and J 4 bases; nucleotides not matched to a gene: 2. This CDR3 has 13 residues. Filled out from reference TRBV9 and TRBJ1-1, the complete variable domain reads DSGVTQTPKHLITATGQRVTLRCSPRSGDLSVYWYQQSLDQGLQFLIQYYNGEERAKGNILERFSAQQFPDLHSELNLSSLELGDSALYFCASSVSGGTEAFFGQGTRLTVV.

The chain links TRBV29-1 to TRBJ1-2; D is possibly TRBD1 (6 bases). Germline CDR1 SQVTM, CDR2 ANQGSEA. Trimming took 7 bases from V and 1 from J, leaving 13 bases between them. This CDR3 is 13 amino acids long. Written as DNA, the CDR3 is TGCAGCGACAGGGTCCCCATTAACTATGGCTACACCTTC. It translates to CSDRVPINYGYTF. The whole variable domain, remainder taken from reference TRBV29-1 and TRBJ1-2, is SAVISQKPSRDICQRGTSLTIQCQVDSQVTMMFWYRQQPGQSLTLIATANQGSEATYESGFVIDKFPISRPNLTFSTLTVSNMSPEDSSIYLCSDRVPINYGYTFGSGTRLTVV.

The chain links TRBV19 to TRBJ2-7; 8 bases match TRBD1. The germline V gene has CDR1 LNHDA and CDR2 SQIVND (reference sequence). The J segment lost 4 bases and the V segment lost 4 bases, leaving 12 bases of the junction unmatched. The CDR3 runs to 16 residues. The DNA of the CDR3 is TGTGCCAGTAGTACCCCCCTAACAGGGGGAAGATACGAGCAGTACTTC. Its protein is CASSTPLTGGRYEQYF.

This clone has just one count. V usage is TRBV7-8 and J usage is TRBJ1-1; D ambiguous. The germline CDR1 and CDR2 sequences are SGHVS and FQNEAQ. The V and J ends lost 3 bases and 2 bases respectively, with 7 bases between them. CDR3 length: 13 amino acids. Written as DNA, the CDR3 is TGTGCCAGCAGCTTTACGGGTAACACTGAAGCTTTCTTT. This encodes CASSFTGNTEAFF.

The V and J genes are TRBV19 and TRBJ1-5, with D perhaps matching TRBD1 (6 bases). In germline, CDR1 is LNHDA, CDR2 SQIVND (reference sequence). The CDR3 extends over 18 amino acids. Between the trimmed V and J ends, which lost 10 bases and 0 bases, there was a span of 25 bases. This chain's CDR3 is CATGGGGTRFYSNQPQHF. DNA for the CDR3: TGTGCCACGGGAGGAGGGGGGACAAGATTTTATAGCAATCAGCCCCAGCATTTT. The full variable domain, in which reference TRBV19 and TRBJ1-5 provide the parts outside the CDR3, is DGGITQSPKYLFRKEGQNVTLSCEQNLNHDAMYWYRQDPGQGLRLIYYSQIVNDFQKGDIAEGYSVSREKKESFPLTVTSAQKNPTAFYLCATGGGGTRFYSNQPQHFGDGTRLSIL.

The chain combines TRBV4-3 with TRBJ2-7; 7 nucleotides line up with TRBD2. This CDR3 has 15 amino acids. With 1 base clipped from V and 0 bases from J, the junction kept 3 bases outside the gene matches. Germline V gene sequence: CDR1 LGHNA, CDR2 YSLEER. The CDR3 loop reads CASSQGGGISYEQYF. CDR3 DNA sequence: TGCGCCAGCAGCCAAGGGGGAGGGATCTCCTACGAGCAGTACTTC.

The chain links TRBV27 to TRBJ2-2, with 8 bases identical to TRBD2. Germline loops: CDR1 MNHEY, CDR2 SMNVEV (reference sequence). The length of the CDR3 is 19 residues. The V segment lost 4 bases and the J segment 1 base; nucleotides outside the gene matches: 14. CDR3 DNA sequence: TGTGCCAGCAGTTCCCCCCCGCTGATAGCGGGAAGGAACACCGGGGAGCTGTTTTTT. Its protein is CASSSPPLIAGRNTGELFF.

The chain employs TRBV19 and TRBJ1-1, with TRBD1 matching 7 bases. The CDR3 is 15 residues long. Germline CDR1 LNHDA, CDR2 SQIVND (reference sequence). V shed 3 bases and J 0 bases; nucleotides not matched to a gene: 4. The CDR3 DNA reads TGTGCCAGTAGTATCAGGACAGGAATGAACACTGAAGCTTTCTTT. Amino acid sequence: CASSIRTGMNTEAFF.

The chain links TRBV9 to TRBJ2-2; D ambiguous. The CDR3 is made up of 16 amino acids. The germline V and J ends were trimmed by 0 bases and 0 bases, with 9 bases remaining between them. Per germline, CDR1 SGDLS and CDR2 YYNGEE. The CDR3 nucleotides read TGTGCCAGCAGCGTAGGGGTAGCTGCGAACACCGGGGAGCTGTTTTTT. Translated: CASSVGVAANTGELFF.

The rearrangement joins TRBV5-1 to TRBJ1-3; TRBD1 matches 7 bases. Germline V lookup: CDR1 SGHRS, CDR2 YFSETQ. The length of the CDR3 is 15 residues. With 2 bases clipped from V and 2 bases from J, the junction kept 4 bases outside the gene matches. The DNA of the CDR3 is TGCGCCAGCAGCTTCGAAACAGGGGCTGGAAACACCATATATTTT. This sequence encodes CASSFETGAGNTIYF.

This rearrangement joins TRBV29-1 to TRBJ2-1, with TRBD1 matching 10 bases. V shed 4 bases and J 7 bases; nucleotides not matched to a gene: 7. The CDR3 is made up of 14 amino acids. CDR1 is SQVTM and CDR2 is ANQGSEA in the germline V gene. The CDR3 loop is CSVVGWTGGNEQFF. Here the CDR3 DNA reads TGCAGCGTTGTCGGCTGGACAGGGGGAAATGAGCAGTTCTTC.

V and J are TRBV18 and TRBJ1-5; the D gene is possibly TRBD1 (5 bases). CDR3 length: 16 amino acids. Trimming left V 1 base short and J 2 bases short, with 12 bases between. Germline CDR1 is KGHSH and CDR2 is LQKENI. The CDR3 sequence: CASSPQGREGNQPQHF. For the CDR3, the DNA is TGTGCCAGCTCACCACAGGGGCGGGAGGGCAATCAGCCCCAGCATTTT. Full variable domain (remainder filled in from reference TRBV18 and TRBJ1-5): NAGVMQNPRHLVRRRGQEARLRCSPMKGHSHVYWYRQLPEEGLKFMVYLQKENIIDESGMPKERFSAEFPKEGPSILRIQQVVRGDSAAYFCASSPQGREGNQPQHFGDGTRLSIL.

The chain links TRBV6-1 to TRBJ1-1; weak D call: TRBD1 (6 bases). Germline V gene lookup returns CDR1 MNHNS and CDR2 SASEGT. The CDR3 is 12 amino acids. V shed 5 bases and J shed 3 bases, with 7 bases lying between them. CDR3 region: CASSQGYTEAFF. The CDR3 DNA reads as TGTGCCAGCAGTCAGGGGTACACTGAAGCTTTCTTT.

The genes are TRBV19 and TRBJ2-3; D ambiguous. This CDR3 has 11 residues. Germline lookup yields CDR1 LNHDA and CDR2 SQIVND (reference sequence). V lost 3 bases, J lost 6 bases, and 4 bases lay in between. The CDR3: CASSIGDTQYF. CDR3 DNA sequence: TGTGCCAGTAGTATCGGGGATACGCAGTATTTT.

The J gene is TRBJ2-5, the V gene TRBV10-3; D might be TRBD2 (5 bases). From germline, CDR1 is ENHRY and CDR2 SYGVKD. V was shortened by 3 bases and J by 5 bases, with 16 bases between the two germline ends. The CDR3 contains 15 residues. The CDR3 coding sequence is TGTGCCATCAGTGACCCCTTATCCACGGGGGAGACCCAGTACTTC. It specifies CAISDPLSTGETQYF.

In its sample, this clone was seen once. The chain combines TRBV7-6 with TRBJ2-5; D not resolved. The V and J ends lost 1 base and 5 bases respectively, with 5 bases between them. Per the germline V gene, CDR1 is SGHVS and CDR2 is FNYEAQ. This CDR3 is built from 12 residues. The DNA for the CDR3 is TGTGCCAGCAGCTTAGGCGCGGAGACCCAGTACTTC. It codes for CASSLGAETQYF.

The genes are TRBV4-2 and TRBJ2-2; 8 nucleotides line up with TRBD2. Germline CDR1 and CDR2: LGHNA and YNFKEQ. CDR3 length equals 16 residues. Trimming removed 3 bases from V and 0 bases from J; junction bases left unmatched: 3. The CDR3 reads CASSQRAGANTGELFF. The CDR3 DNA reads TGTGCCAGCAGCCAGCGAGCGGGAGCGAACACCGGGGAGCTGTTTTTT.

The V call is TRBV5-8, the J call TRBJ2-3; 7 positions match TRBD2. CDR1 and CDR2 (germline): SGHTS, YDEGEE. After removal of 3 bases from V and 4 bases from J, the junction contained 11 bases not matched to a gene. CDR3 length: 16 residues. This chain's CDR3 is CASSSRRTSVADTQYF. The CDR3 DNA reads as TGTGCCAGCAGCTCCCGTCGGACTAGTGTGGCAGATACGCAGTATTTT.

The rearrangement links TRBV7-2 to TRBJ2-1; a possible D gene is TRBD2 (5 bases). CDR1 and CDR2 (germline): SGHTA, FQGNSA. The CDR3 is 13 amino acids. Trimming left V 1 base short and J 7 bases short, with 8 bases between. The CDR3 DNA follows: TGTGCCAGCAGCTTAGGAGGGATGAATGAGCAGTTCTTC. The encoded protein is CASSLGGMNEQFF.